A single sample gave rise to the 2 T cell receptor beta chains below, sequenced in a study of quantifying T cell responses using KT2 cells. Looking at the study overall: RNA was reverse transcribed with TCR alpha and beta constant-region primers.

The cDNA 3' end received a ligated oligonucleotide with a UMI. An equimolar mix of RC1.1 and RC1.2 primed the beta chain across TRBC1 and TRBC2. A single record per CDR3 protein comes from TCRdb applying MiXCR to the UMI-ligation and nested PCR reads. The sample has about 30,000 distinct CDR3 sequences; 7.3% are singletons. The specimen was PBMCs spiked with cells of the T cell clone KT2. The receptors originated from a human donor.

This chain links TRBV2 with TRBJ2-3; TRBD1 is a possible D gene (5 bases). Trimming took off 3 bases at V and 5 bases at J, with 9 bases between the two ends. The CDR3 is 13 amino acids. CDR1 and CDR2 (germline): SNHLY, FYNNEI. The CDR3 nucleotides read TGTGCCAGCAGTGATCCTCAGGGAGATACGCAGTATTTT. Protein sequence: CASSDPQGDTQYF. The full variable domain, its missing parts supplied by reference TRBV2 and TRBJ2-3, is EPEVTQTPSHQVTQMGQEVILRCVPISNHLYFYWYRQILGQKVEFLVSFYNNEISEKSEIFDDQFSVERPDGSNFTLKIRSTKLEDSAMYFCASSDPQGDTQYFGPGTRLTVL.

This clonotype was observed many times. The CDR3 region is CSARSEFEAFF. The CDR3 coding sequence is TGCAGTGCTAGAAGCGAATTCGAAGCTTTCTTT. This rearrangement joins TRBV20-1 to TRBJ1-1; no reliable D call. Germline CDR1 reads DFQATT; CDR2 reads SNEGSKA (reference sequence). This CDR3 has 11 residues. V was clipped by 2 bases and J by 8 bases, with 9 bases between them.